This TCR beta chain was captured by sequencing in a study of cytomegalovirus exposure and HLA in healthy donors. This table comes from immunoSEQ multiplex PCR, and its TCRdb copy is limited to in-frame clones, with some not included. The sample consists of about 260,000 clones, around 91% of them appearing once. The CDR3 is 12 amino acids. Germline V gene lookup returns CDR1 MDHEN and CDR2 SYDVKM. Sequenced: PBMCs. The V call is TRBV28, the J call TRBJ1-4; D perhaps matches TRBD1 (6 bases). This receptor was identified in a woman younger than 45 in good health and CMV-seronegative. CDR3 DNA: TGTGCGACCGGGACATCGGCTTGGAAACTGTTTTTT. It encodes CATGTSAWKLFF.